What follows are 6 T cell receptor beta chains derived from one specimen sequenced in a study of shared clonotypes between healthy human individuals. Positively selected for CCR7, the CD45RO-negative cells used as naive CD8 cells excluded terminally differentiated effector memory CD45RA+ cells. Using immunoSEQ multiplex PCR, the repertoire was profiled, and TCRdb retains in-frame clones only, with some absent. The sample yields 800,000 or so clones, 90% to 98% seen once. The sequencing input was naive CD8+ T cells sorted from blood. All receptors derive from a man aged 25-45 years in good health.

This chain uses TRBV7-6 with TRBJ2-1; 7 positions agree with TRBD2. There are 16 residues in the CDR3. Germline V CDR1 and CDR2: SGHVS, FNYEAQ. Trimming cost V 2 bases and J 7 bases; bases outside gene matches: 11. CDR3 coding DNA: TGTGCCAGCAGCTTATCCCCAACGGGAGGAGGTAATGAGCAGTTCTTC. Amino acids: CASSLSPTGGGNEQFF.

This chain connects TRBV4-1 to TRBJ1-5, with 7 bases matching TRBD1. The CDR3 consists of 15 residues. The germline gives CDR1 MGHRA, CDR2 YSYEKL. V shed 0 bases, J shed 6 bases, and the junction held 5 bases outside the gene matches. The CDR3 loop is CASSQDNTGVQPQHF. CDR3 sequence (DNA): TGCGCCAGCAGCCAAGATAATACAGGGGTTCAGCCCCAGCATTTT.

The V gene is TRBV9, the J gene TRBJ2-1; 7 bases match TRBD2. With V trimmed by 4 bases and J by 4 bases, 8 bases remained unmatched. This CDR3 has 15 amino acids. The germline gives CDR1 SGDLS, CDR2 YYNGEE. CDR3 amino acids: CASSSGEGWYNEQFF. The CDR3 DNA follows: TGTGCCAGCAGCTCCGGGGAGGGGTGGTACAATGAGCAGTTCTTC.

The chain carries TRBV5-1 and TRBJ2-3; 9 bases align to TRBD1. The V and J ends lost 2 bases and 6 bases, in that order; junction bases with no gene match: 4. The CDR3 covers 14 residues. The germline CDR1 and CDR2 sequences are SGHRS and YFSETQ. DNA for the CDR3: TGCGCCAGCAGCTTCGGGACAGGGTATGATACGCAGTATTTT. Residues: CASSFGTGYDTQYF.

This sequence joins TRBV9 and TRBJ2-5, with a possible D match to TRBD2 (6 bases). Per the germline V gene, CDR1 is SGDLS and CDR2 is YYNGEE. The CDR3 has 14 amino acids. The V end lost 4 bases, the J end lost 2 bases, and 12 bases lay between the germline ends. CDR3 sequence (DNA): TGTGCCAGCAGCCCGGGGACTTTACAAGAGACCCAGTACTTC. This codes for CASSPGTLQETQYF.

The gene calls are TRBV18 and TRBJ2-1, with D maybe TRBD2 (6 bases). The CDR3 loop spans 14 amino acids. V was shortened by 2 bases and J by 4 bases, with 9 bases between the two germline ends. Per the germline V gene, CDR1 is KGHSH and CDR2 is LQKENI. DNA of the CDR3: TGTGCCAGCTCACCATATAGCGGATACAATGAGCAGTTCTTC. Its translation: CASSPYSGYNEQFF.